Ten or more counts support the clone carrying this TCR beta chain. Its antigen is still unknown. General study results and limits: Tumor memory CD4+ T cell TCR gene usage clustered with blood and lymph node memory CD4+ cells and lymph node naive CD4+ cells. The larger-cohort validation was restricted to a single TCR beta V-J rearrangement rather than whole repertoires.

Semi-nested PCR with Nested Universal Primer A followed constant-region reverse priming of full-length variable regions. TCRdb reprocessed the 5' RACE reads with MiXCR, giving one entry per CDR3 protein. The repertoire consists of about 7,800 distinct CDR3 sequences, with 36% occurring once and the leading ten covering around 7%. Per the germline V gene, CDR1 is SQVTM and CDR2 is ANQGSEA. The CDR3 has 13 residues. The trim removed 4 bases at V and 2 bases at J, leaving 5 bases unmatched. CD4+CD45RO+CD25- cells were isolated as memory CD4+ T cells. This chain uses TRBV29-1 with TRBJ2-7; TRBD1 matches at 7 bases. Sequenced material: tumor-infiltrating memory CD4+ T cells sorted from the breast tumor. Sample subset: memory CD4+ T cells, CD4+CD45RO+CD25-. This TCR came from a female donor with breast cancer. CDR3: CSVGWQGAYEQYF. CDR3 in DNA: TGCAGCGTTGGTTGGCAGGGGGCCTACGAGCAGTACTTC.